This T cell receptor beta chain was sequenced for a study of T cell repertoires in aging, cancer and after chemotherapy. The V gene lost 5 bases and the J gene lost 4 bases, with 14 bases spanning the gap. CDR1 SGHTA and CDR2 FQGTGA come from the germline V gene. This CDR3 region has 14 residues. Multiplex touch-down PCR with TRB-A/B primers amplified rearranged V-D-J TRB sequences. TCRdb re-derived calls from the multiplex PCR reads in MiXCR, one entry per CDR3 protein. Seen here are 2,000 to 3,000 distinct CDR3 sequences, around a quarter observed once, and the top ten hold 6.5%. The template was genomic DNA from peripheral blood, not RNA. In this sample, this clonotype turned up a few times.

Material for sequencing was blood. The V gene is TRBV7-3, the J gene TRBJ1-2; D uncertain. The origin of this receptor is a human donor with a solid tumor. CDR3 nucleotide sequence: TGTGCCAGCAGCCCTTCAGGAGAGGCCTATGGCTACACCTTC. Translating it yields CASSPSGEAYGYTF.